A single sample gave rise to the 5 T cell receptor beta chains below, sequenced in a study of blood T cell repertoires in COVID-19. Produced via immunoSEQ multiplex PCR; TCRdb's table is partial and in-frame only. The sample has about 120,000 clones; about 81% are singletons. Sequenced sample: peripheral blood. All receptors derive from a woman in her forties or fifties with acute or convalescent COVID-19.

The chain has TRBV5-4 and TRBJ2-5; D perhaps matches TRBD2 (6 bases). The V gene lost 5 bases and the J gene lost 5 bases, with 19 bases spanning the gap. CDR3 length: 15 amino acids. Germline assignment: CDR1 SGHNT and CDR2 YYREEE (reference sequence). This chain's CDR3 is CASSLVTSLGETQYF. In DNA, the CDR3 is TGTGCCAGCAGTTTAGTTACTAGCCTGGGGGAGACCCAGTACTTC. Full variable domain (missing parts from reference TRBV5-4 and TRBJ2-5): ETGVTQSPTHLIKTRGQQVTLRCSSQSGHNTVSWYQQALGQGPQFIFQYYREEENGRGNFPPRFSGLQFPNYSSELNVNALELDDSALYLCASSLVTSLGETQYFGPGTRLLVL.

The J gene is TRBJ2-3, the V gene TRBV27, with 10 bases fitting TRBD1. V lost 8 bases, J lost 5 bases, and 13 bases stayed unmatched. The CDR3 is made up of 16 amino acids. CDR1 is MNHEY, CDR2 SMNVEV, per germline (reference sequence). The CDR3 bases are TGTGCCAGCTCCGGAGCCGGGACAGGGGATTTAGATACGCAGTATTTT. Protein sequence: CASSGAGTGDLDTQYF.

The rearrangement links TRBV7-2 to TRBJ1-6; D not certain. CDR3 length: 15 residues. Per germline, CDR1 SGHTA and CDR2 FQGNSA. The V end lost 2 bases, the J end lost 8 bases, and 13 bases lay between the germline ends. CDR3 in DNA: TGTGCCAGCAGCTTACTTCCGGGAGTGGATTCACCCCTCCACTTT. This sequence encodes CASSLLPGVDSPLHF.

The V and J genes are TRBV9 and TRBJ2-3; TRBD2 is a possible D gene (5 bases). The germline V gene has CDR1 SGDLS and CDR2 YYNGEE. Trimming cost V 3 bases and J 1 base, with 12 bases left between them. The CDR3 is 15 amino acids. The CDR3 region is CASSGRGRGTDTQYF. The CDR3 nucleotides read TGTGCCAGCAGCGGTCGGGGTAGGGGCACAGATACGCAGTATTTT.

The gene calls are TRBV24-1 and TRBJ2-1; TRBD2 might be the D (5 bases). Germline V gene data show CDR1 as KGHDR and CDR2 as SFDVKD. V gave up 4 bases and J gave up 5 bases, with 14 bases separating them. The CDR3 spans 15 residues. CDR3 bases: TGTGCCACCAGTGAGGGCGGACTGGCAAACAATGAGCAGTTCTTC. As protein: CATSEGGLANNEQFF.